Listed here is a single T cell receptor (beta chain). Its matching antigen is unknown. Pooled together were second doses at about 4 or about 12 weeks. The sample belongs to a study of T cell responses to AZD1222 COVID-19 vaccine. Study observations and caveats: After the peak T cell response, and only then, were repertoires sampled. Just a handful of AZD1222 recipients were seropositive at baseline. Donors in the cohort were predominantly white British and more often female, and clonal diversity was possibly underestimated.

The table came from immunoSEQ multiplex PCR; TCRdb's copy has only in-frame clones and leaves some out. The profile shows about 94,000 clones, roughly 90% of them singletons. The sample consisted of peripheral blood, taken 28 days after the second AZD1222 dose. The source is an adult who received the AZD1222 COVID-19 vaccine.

CDR3 nucleotides: TGTGCCAGCAGTGCCGCCCTCCGGCAGTACTTC. The encoded protein is CASSAALRQYF. The V gene is TRBV2, the J gene TRBJ2-7; D call uncertain. V lost 4 bases and J 9 bases, leaving 10 bases between the germline ends. Germline V CDR1 and CDR2: SNHLY, FYNNEI. CDR3 length: 11 residues.